What follows are 7 T cell receptor beta chains derived from one specimen sequenced in a study of blood T cell repertoires in COVID-19. Only in-frame clones appear in the TCRdb table, and some are missing; sequencing was by immunoSEQ multiplex PCR. In the table there are approximately 240,000 clones, almost 85% of which are singletons. The specimen sequenced was peripheral blood. These receptor sequences come from a man aged 45-65 years with acute or convalescent COVID-19.

This chain links TRBV3-1 (or the pseudogene TRBV3-2) with TRBJ2-7; D call uncertain. V lost 0 bases and J 3 bases, leaving 6 bases between the germline ends. Germline values: CDR1 LGHDT, CDR2 YNNKEL (reference sequence). CDR3 length: 13 amino acids. The CDR3, as DNA: TGTGCCAGCAGCCAAGATACCTACTACGAGCAGTACTTC. Its protein product is CASSQDTYYEQYF.

The rearrangement joins TRBV7-2 to TRBJ2-2; D perhaps matches TRBD2 (6 bases). Germline loops: CDR1 SGHTA, CDR2 FQGNSA. The CDR3 covers 15 residues. Deletions cut 3 bases from V and 2 bases from J, with 10 bases between. CDR3 nucleotides: TGTGCCAGCAGCTTTTTACTAGCAAACACCGGGGAGCTGTTTTTT. Protein product: CASSFLLANTGELFF.

The chain uses TRBV2 and TRBJ2-1; 7 bases are shared with TRBD2. The CDR3 sequence is 17 residues long. The germline CDR1 and CDR2 sequences are SNHLY and FYNNEI. Trimming cost V 8 bases and J 4 bases; bases outside gene matches: 17. The CDR3 loop is CASSPRAGARSYNEQFF. In nucleotides, the CDR3 is TGTGCCAGCTCCCCCCGCGCGGGAGCCCGCTCGTACAATGAGCAGTTCTTC.

The chain couples TRBV28 to TRBJ1-5; possibly TRBD1 for D (6 bases). The germline V and J ends were trimmed by 11 bases and 6 bases, with 17 bases remaining between them. Germline V gene sequence: CDR1 MDHEN, CDR2 SYDVKM. The CDR3 runs 13 residues. The CDR3 here is CASGGRGSQPQHF. Written as DNA, the CDR3 is TGTGCCTCGGGGGGCAGGGGTTCTCAGCCCCAGCATTTT.

The rearrangement links TRBV25-1 to TRBJ1-4; a possible D gene is TRBD1 (6 bases). The length of the CDR3 is 15 residues. Trimming took off 4 bases at V and 5 bases at J, with 14 bases between the two ends. Germline assignment: CDR1 MGHDK and CDR2 SYGVNS. The DNA of the CDR3 is TGTGCCAGCAGTGGGTTCAGGGGTCTGAATGAAAAACTGTTTTTT. Its translation is CASSGFRGLNEKLFF.

This rearrangement joins TRBV19 to TRBJ2-7; 12 positions agree with TRBD2. With 5 bases clipped from V and 1 base from J, the junction kept 9 bases outside the gene matches. CDR3 length: 17 amino acids. Germline CDR1 reads LNHDA; CDR2 reads SQIVND (reference sequence). CDR3 in DNA: TGTGCCAGTAGTTTCCAAAGGACTAGCGGGGTATCCTACGAGCAGTACTTC. Translating it yields CASSFQRTSGVSYEQYF.

This rearrangement joins TRBV5-6 to TRBJ1-1; D is perhaps TRBD1 (5 bases). The V end lost 3 bases, the J end lost 4 bases, and 19 bases lay between the germline ends. Germline lookup yields CDR1 SGHDT and CDR2 YYEEEE. This CDR3 has 16 residues. CDR3 residues: CASSWRDRPRGTEAFF. The CDR3 DNA reads TGTGCCAGCAGCTGGAGGGACCGCCCGAGGGGCACTGAAGCTTTCTTT.